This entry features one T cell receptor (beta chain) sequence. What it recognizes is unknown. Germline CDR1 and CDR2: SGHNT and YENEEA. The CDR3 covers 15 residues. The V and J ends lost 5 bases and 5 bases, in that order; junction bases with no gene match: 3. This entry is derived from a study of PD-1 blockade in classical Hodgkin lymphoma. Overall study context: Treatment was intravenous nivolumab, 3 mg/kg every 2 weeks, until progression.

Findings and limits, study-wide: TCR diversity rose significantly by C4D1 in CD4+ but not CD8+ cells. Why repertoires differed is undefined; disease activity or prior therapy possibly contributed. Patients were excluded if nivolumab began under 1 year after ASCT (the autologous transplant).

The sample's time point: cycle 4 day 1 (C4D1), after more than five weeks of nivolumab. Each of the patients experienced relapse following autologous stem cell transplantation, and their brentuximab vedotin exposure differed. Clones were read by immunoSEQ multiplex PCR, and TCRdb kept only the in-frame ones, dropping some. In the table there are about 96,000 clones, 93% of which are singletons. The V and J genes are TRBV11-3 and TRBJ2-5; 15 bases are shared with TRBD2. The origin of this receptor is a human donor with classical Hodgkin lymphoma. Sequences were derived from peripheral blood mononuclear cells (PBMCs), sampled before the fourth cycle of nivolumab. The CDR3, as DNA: TGTGCCAGCAGCCAGGGACTAGCGGGAGGTGAGACCCAGTACTTC. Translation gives CASSQGLAGGETQYF.